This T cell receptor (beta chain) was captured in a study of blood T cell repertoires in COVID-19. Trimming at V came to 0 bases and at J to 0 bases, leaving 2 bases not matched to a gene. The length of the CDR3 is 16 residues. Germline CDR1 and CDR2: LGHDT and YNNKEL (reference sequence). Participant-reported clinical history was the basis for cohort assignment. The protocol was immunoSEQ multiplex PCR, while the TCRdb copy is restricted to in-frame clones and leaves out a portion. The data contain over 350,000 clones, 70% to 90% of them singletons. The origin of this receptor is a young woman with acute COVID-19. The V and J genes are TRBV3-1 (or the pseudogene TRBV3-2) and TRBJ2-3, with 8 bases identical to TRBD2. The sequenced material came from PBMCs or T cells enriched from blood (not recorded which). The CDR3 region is CASSQDPSGSTDTQYF. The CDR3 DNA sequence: TGTGCCAGCAGCCAAGATCCTAGCGGGAGCACAGATACGCAGTATTTT.